This TCR beta chain is from a study of blood T cell repertoires in COVID-19. Overall study context: Sources were T cells, B-cell-depleted T cells, or PBMCs; the material itself was cDNA or gDNA.

Using immunoSEQ multiplex PCR, the repertoire was profiled, and TCRdb retains in-frame clones only, with some absent. This table has under 500,000 clones, around nine tenths appearing once. With V trimmed by 4 bases and J by 0 bases, 7 bases remained unmatched. Germline CDR1 ENHRY, CDR2 SYGVKD. The CDR3 contains 16 residues. The specimen was peripheral blood. The chain recombines TRBV10-3 with TRBJ2-3, with 7 bases lining up with TRBD2. This clonotype was sampled from a woman under 40 with acute or convalescent COVID-19. This chain's CDR3 is CAISGTAGISTDTQYF. The DNA for the CDR3 is TGTGCCATCAGTGGAACAGCGGGGATTAGCACAGATACGCAGTATTTT.